This T cell receptor (beta chain) is drawn from a study of control samples from healthy donors and cancer patients. Libraries were prepared by immunoSEQ multiplex PCR; TCRdb keeps only in-frame clonotypes and omits some of them. The data contain some 57,000 clones, nearly 96% of them singletons. Germline CDR1 and CDR2: MNHEY and SVGAGI. The V end lost 6 bases, the J end lost 3 bases, and 12 bases lay between the germline ends. The CDR3 loop spans 13 amino acids. The chain links TRBV6-5 to TRBJ2-7; D remains ambiguous. The material sequenced was blood. This sequence was found in a woman in her 30s in good health. The CDR3 region has the DNA TGTGCCAGCAGCCCGAGACAAGTCTACGAGCAGTACTTC. Residues: CASSPRQVYEQYF.